Shown below are 29 T cell receptor beta chains from a single sample sequenced in a study of blood T cell repertoires in COVID-19 (dated by TCRdb to about 2020). Library preparation employed the immunoSEQ multiplex PCR assay. This is the immuneACCESS table as TCRdb keeps it, with only in-frame sequences that have V and J called. A part of the clones is gone; compared with another copy, unresolved V genes explain less than half, and the rest is unexplained. This sample holds 130,000 to 150,000 clones; roughly 90% were observed only once. The ten biggest clones cover approximately 4.3% of the sample. The sample was PBMCs or T cells enriched from blood (not recorded which). Every receptor here comes from a woman in her thirties or forties who had been exposed to COVID-19.

The chain is built from TRBV7-6 and TRBJ2-2, with a weak D call TRBD2 (6 bases). The V end was cut by 7 bases, the J end by 5 bases, with 11 bases between. The CDR3 consists of 13 residues. The V gene's germline CDR1 is SGHVS and CDR2 FNYEAQ. The CDR3 region is CASTFGGTGELFF. CDR3 bases: TGTGCCAGCACCTTCGGGGGAACCGGGGAGCTGTTTTTT.

This clone appeared a single time. This chain links TRBV27 with TRBJ2-2; 10 positions agree with TRBD2. V dropped 3 bases and J dropped 3; count of bases not matched to a gene: 7. The CDR3 extends over 17 amino acids. The germline V gene encodes CDR1 MNHEY and CDR2 SMNVEV (reference sequence). The CDR3 DNA reads TGTGCCAGCAGTTTTACTAGCGGGACGTTCGACACCGGGGAGCTGTTTTTT. Its translation: CASSFTSGTFDTGELFF.

The J gene is TRBJ2-2, the V gene TRBV19, with TRBD2 matching over 9 bases. V was clipped by 4 bases and J by 7 bases; unmatched bases: 13. The CDR3 runs to 17 residues. In germline, CDR1 is LNHDA, CDR2 SQIVND (reference sequence). CDR3 coding DNA: TGTGCCAGTAGTAAAGATAGCGGGGGCCCCTCGGGCGGGGAGCTGTTTTTT. Encoded protein: CASSKDSGGPSGGELFF. The whole variable domain, remainder taken from reference TRBV19 and TRBJ2-2, is DGGITQSPKYLFRKEGQNVTLSCEQNLNHDAMYWYRQDPGQGLRLIYYSQIVNDFQKGDIAEGYSVSREKKESFPLTVTSAQKNPTAFYLCASSKDSGGPSGGELFFGEGSRLTVL.

This chain links TRBV6-5 with TRBJ1-1, with no clear D. CDR1 and CDR2 (germline): MNHEY, SVGAGI. This CDR3 has 15 amino acids. The V gene lost 0 bases and the J gene lost 1 base, with 9 bases spanning the gap. CDR3 residues: CASSYSVAQNTEAFF. Written as DNA, the CDR3 is TGTGCCAGCAGTTACTCGGTGGCCCAGAACACTGAAGCTTTCTTT.

The chain employs TRBV5-1 and TRBJ2-1, with 12 bases identical to TRBD2. This CDR3 contains 15 residues. The V and J ends lost 4 bases and 7 bases, in that order; junction bases with no gene match: 6. Germline lookup yields CDR1 SGHRS and CDR2 YFSETQ. CDR3 protein: CASSASSGGANEQFF. The CDR3 DNA is TGCGCCAGCAGCGCTTCTAGCGGGGGGGCAAATGAGCAGTTCTTC.

The V call is TRBV19, the J call TRBJ1-5, with TRBD1 as a possible D gene (5 bases). V shed 4 bases and J shed 0 bases, with 10 bases lying between them. The CDR3 spans 15 residues. The germline V gene encodes CDR1 LNHDA and CDR2 SQIVND (reference sequence). Here the CDR3 reads CASSTTEYSNQPQHF. CDR3 nucleotide sequence: TGTGCCAGTAGTACGACAGAGTATAGCAATCAGCCCCAGCATTTT.

The V and J genes are TRBV9 and TRBJ2-7, with 9 bases aligning to TRBD1. CDR3 size: 14 residues. Trimming at V came to 0 bases and at J to 8 bases, leaving 6 bases not matched to a gene. Germline V lookup: CDR1 SGDLS, CDR2 YYNGEE. CDR3 nucleotides: TGTGCCAGCAGCGTAGCCCCGGGACAGGGACAGCAGTACTTC. Translation: CASSVAPGQGQQYF. The full variable domain, completed using reference TRBV9 and TRBJ2-7, is DSGVTQTPKHLITATGQRVTLRCSPRSGDLSVYWYQQSLDQGLQFLIQYYNGEERAKGNILERFSAQQFPDLHSELNLSSLELGDSALYFCASSVAPGQGQQYFGPGTRLTVT.

The chain joins TRBV12-5 to TRBJ2-5; tentatively, D is TRBD1 (6 bases). This CDR3 has 15 amino acids. With 5 bases removed from V and 2 bases from J, the gap between germline ends came to 15 bases. Germline loops: CDR1 LGHNT, CDR2 FRNRAP. The CDR3 spells CASGPGQKVQETQYF. DNA for the CDR3: TGTGCTAGTGGTCCCGGACAGAAGGTTCAAGAGACCCAGTACTTC.

This chain links TRBV19 with TRBJ1-2; the match to TRBD1 covers 12 bases. Germline V gives CDR1 LNHDA, CDR2 SQIVND (reference sequence). CDR3 length: 17 residues. The junction had 8 bases not matched to a gene; V was cut back by 3 bases and J by 3 bases. CDR3: CASSIPGQGASYYGYTF. DNA for the CDR3: TGTGCCAGTAGTATTCCGGGACAGGGGGCCTCTTACTATGGCTACACCTTC.

The chain employs TRBV6-4 and TRBJ1-2; D is possibly TRBD1 (5 bases). Germline CDR1 is MRHNA and CDR2 is SNTAGT. The V gene lost 2 bases and the J gene lost 4 bases, with 11 bases spanning the gap. This CDR3 contains 14 residues. Written as DNA, the CDR3 is TGTGCCAGCAGTGACCCTGGGACTATCTATGGCTACACCTTC. Encoded protein: CASSDPGTIYGYTF.

The chain recombines TRBV4-3 with TRBJ1-2, with 8 bases matching TRBD1. This CDR3 is built from 15 residues. The V segment lost 1 base and the J segment 4 bases; nucleotides outside the gene matches: 5. Per germline, CDR1 LGHNA and CDR2 YSLEER. This CDR3 is CASSQAGTGIYGYTF. The CDR3, as DNA: TGCGCCAGCAGCCAAGCTGGGACAGGAATCTATGGCTACACCTTC.

The genes are TRBV11-2 and TRBJ2-7; possible D gene TRBD1, 5 bases. Germline CDR1 and CDR2: SGHAT and FQNNGV. Trimming pared 0 bases from V and 5 bases from J, leaving 14 bases between. The CDR3 has 15 residues. The DNA of the CDR3 is TGTGCCAGCAGCTTAGACCCAACAGGTGTTAACGAGCAGTACTTC. This encodes CASSLDPTGVNEQYF.

The chain has TRBV6-5 and TRBJ1-5; tentative D call: TRBD1 (5 bases). The V end lost 6 bases, the J end lost 0 bases, and 9 bases lay between the germline ends. The CDR3 extends over 14 amino acids. Germline CDR1 and CDR2: MNHEY and SVGAGI. The CDR3 DNA sequence: TGTGCCAGCAGCCCCCAGGGTAGCAATCAGCCCCAGCATTTT. The encoded protein is CASSPQGSNQPQHF.

V and J are TRBV18 and TRBJ1-2, with TRBD1 matching 10 bases. Germline V gene lookup returns CDR1 KGHSH and CDR2 LQKENI. The trim removed 6 bases at V and 4 bases at J, leaving 5 bases unmatched. The CDR3 covers 14 residues. The CDR3 spells CASSPGQGIYGYTF. The CDR3, as DNA: TGTGCCAGCTCCCCGGGACAGGGGATCTATGGCTACACCTTC. Full variable domain (outside the CDR3, taken from reference TRBV18 and TRBJ1-2): NAGVMQNPRHLVRRRGQEARLRCSPMKGHSHVYWYRQLPEEGLKFMVYLQKENIIDESGMPKERFSAEFPKEGPSILRIQQVVRGDSAAYFCASSPGQGIYGYTFGSGTRLTVV.

This clone occurred a few times. The rearrangement links TRBV11-2 to TRBJ2-7; D unresolved. V was cut by 5 bases and J by 4 bases, with 6 bases left in between. This CDR3 contains 11 residues. Germline values: CDR1 SGHAT, CDR2 FQNNGV. The CDR3 spells CASSRLYEQYF. CDR3 bases: TGTGCCAGCAGCCGGTTATACGAGCAGTACTTC.

The chain has TRBV9 and TRBJ2-7; D possibly corresponds to TRBD2 (5 bases). The V and J ends lost 2 bases and 5 bases respectively, with 11 bases between them. The CDR3 length is 13 residues. CDR1 and CDR2 from the germline V gene are SGDLS and YYNGEE. CDR3 protein: CASSVREVDEQYF. The CDR3 DNA reads TGTGCCAGCAGCGTTCGGGAAGTAGACGAGCAGTACTTC.

Written as DNA, the CDR3 is TGTGCCAGCAGCCAAGCAAGGGGGCAAGCTTTCTTT. This gives the protein CASSQARGQAFF. V usage is TRBV3-1 (or the pseudogene TRBV3-2) and J usage is TRBJ1-1; 7 bases align to TRBD1. Germline lookup yields CDR1 LGHDT and CDR2 YNNKEL (reference sequence). The CDR3 consists of 12 residues. After removal of 1 base from V and 9 bases from J, the junction contained 2 bases not matched to a gene.

The rearrangement joins TRBV19 to TRBJ2-1, with TRBD1 as a possible D gene (5 bases). The ends were cut back, 2 bases at V and 6 bases at J, with 14 bases in the middle. This CDR3 comprises 15 residues. Germline values: CDR1 LNHDA, CDR2 SQIVND (reference sequence). CDR3 sequence: CASSIPIDSVNEQFF. The CDR3 DNA reads as TGTGCCAGTAGTATACCCATTGACAGCGTCAATGAGCAGTTCTTC.

The V gene is TRBV9, the J gene TRBJ2-1, with TRBD1 matching 8 bases. Trimming at V came to 4 bases and at J to 8 bases, leaving 5 bases not matched to a gene. From germline, CDR1 is SGDLS and CDR2 YYNGEE. The CDR3 totals 13 residues. The CDR3 here is CASSPGQVDEQFF. The CDR3 nucleotides are TGTGCCAGCAGCCCGGGACAGGTTGATGAGCAGTTCTTC.

The chain uses TRBV28 and TRBJ1-2; tentative D call: TRBD1 (6 bases). This CDR3 spans 13 amino acids. CDR1 is MDHEN and CDR2 is SYDVKM in the germline V gene. Trimming shortened V by 6 bases and J by 1 base, and 9 bases separated the two germline ends. DNA of the CDR3: TGTGCCAGCAGAACGGACAGTAACTATGGCTACACCTTC. Translated, it gives CASRTDSNYGYTF.

The J gene is TRBJ2-1, the V gene TRBV28, with 9 bases matching TRBD2. With V trimmed by 10 bases and J by 7 bases, 11 bases remained unmatched. Germline V gene data show CDR1 as MDHEN and CDR2 as SYDVKM. CDR3 length: 14 amino acids. CDR3 region: CATSPFSGSNEQFF. The CDR3 region has the DNA TGTGCCACCAGCCCTTTTAGCGGGAGTAATGAGCAGTTCTTC.

The rearrangement uses TRBV6-5 and TRBJ2-7, with TRBD2 matching 16 bases. V shed 6 bases, J shed 7 bases, and the junction held 6 bases outside the gene matches. This CDR3 comprises 15 residues. Per germline, CDR1 MNHEY and CDR2 SVGAGI. In DNA, the CDR3 is TGTGCCAGCAGCGGGGGGACTAGCGGGAGGGGTGAGCAGTACTTC. Protein product: CASSGGTSGRGEQYF.

The chain combines TRBV6-2 or TRBV6-3 with TRBJ1-5, with D unclear. This CDR3 region has 12 residues. The germline CDR1 and CDR2 sequences are MNHEY and SVGEGT. Trimming left V 0 bases short and J 7 bases short, with 4 bases between. The CDR3 DNA is TGTGCCAGCAGTTACTCGAGGCAGCCCCAGCATTTT. Translation: CASSYSRQPQHF.

The J gene is TRBJ2-2, the V gene TRBV7-3; D uncertain. This CDR3 has 13 residues. Germline assignment: CDR1 SGHTA and CDR2 FQGTGA. The germline V and J ends were trimmed by 5 bases and 6 bases, with 10 bases remaining between them. DNA for the CDR3: TGTGCCAGCAGCCCCCCTTTCCCCGGGGAGCTGTTTTTT. This encodes CASSPPFPGELFF.

V and J are TRBV2 and TRBJ2-7; possibly TRBD1 for D (6 bases). In germline, CDR1 is SNHLY, CDR2 FYNNEI. CDR3 length equals 12 residues. CDR3 loop: CATGQGPYEQYF. DNA of the CDR3: TGTGCTACAGGGCAGGGGCCCTACGAGCAGTACTTC. Combining the CDR3 with reference TRBV2 and TRBJ2-7 gives the whole variable domain EPEVTQTPSHQVTQMGQEVILRCVPISNHLYFYWYRQILGQKVEFLVSFYNNEISEKSEIFDDQFSVERPDGSNFTLKIRSTKLEDSAMYFCATGQGPYEQYFGPGTRLTVT.

The gene calls are TRBV6-2 or TRBV6-3 and TRBJ2-5; 8 bases map to TRBD2. Trimming removed 5 bases from V and 1 base from J; junction bases left unmatched: 6. Germline CDR1 reads MNHEY; CDR2 reads SVGEGT. The CDR3 extends over 15 amino acids. The chain's CDR3 is CASSDSGVVQETQYF. The CDR3 DNA sequence: TGTGCCAGCAGTGATAGCGGGGTGGTCCAAGAGACCCAGTACTTC.

The chain uses TRBV3-1 (or the pseudogene TRBV3-2) and TRBJ2-7; 9 bases fit TRBD1. Losses at the gene ends were 4 bases for V and 5 bases for J; bases not matched to a gene: 6. This CDR3 spans 14 amino acids. Germline values: CDR1 LGHDT, CDR2 YNNKEL (reference sequence). This CDR3 reads CASSRAGQGNEQYF. The CDR3 DNA is TGTGCCAGCAGCCGAGCTGGACAGGGGAACGAGCAGTACTTC.

This clone turned up a few times. This chain joins TRBV19 and TRBJ1-2; no clear D gene. The length of the CDR3 is 11 residues. Trimming took off 2 bases at V and 4 bases at J, with 2 bases between the two ends. CDR1 is LNHDA, CDR2 SQIVND, per germline (reference sequence). The CDR3 sequence is CASSILYGYTF. Written as DNA, the CDR3 is TGTGCCAGTAGTATACTCTATGGCTACACCTTC.

The genes are TRBV10-3 and TRBJ1-5; no reliable D call. The CDR3 extends over 16 amino acids. Trimming took off 0 bases at V and 2 bases at J, with 11 bases between the two ends. Germline CDR1 reads ENHRY; CDR2 reads SYGVKD. The CDR3 loop reads CAISESLAGGNQPQHF. The CDR3 DNA follows: TGTGCCATCAGTGAGTCCCTGGCGGGCGGCAATCAGCCCCAGCATTTT.